This TCR beta chain is drawn from a study of CXCR3-negative and CXCR3-positive naive CD8 T cells. As for the study in general: The libraries together contributed about 135 million TRB reads, each supplying about 1.5 +/- 0.3 million.

The germline CDR1 and CDR2 sequences are DFQATT and SNEGSKA (reference sequence). The length of the CDR3 is 16 residues. Identification of naive CD8+ T cells rested on CD45RO-CCR7+CD27+CD95- status. UMI labels and 5' RACE were used to prepare the TRB cDNA libraries. TCRdb reanalyzed the 5' RACE reads, giving one entry per CDR3 protein sequence and no DNA. The sample totals some 67,000 distinct CDR3 sequences. This sequence joins TRBV20-1 and TRBJ2-7; TCRdb returns TRBD1, unconfirmable since there is no DNA. This receptor was identified in a human donor in good health. Some clones in this sample may be carry-over from other donors' samples. Sequenced input: naive CXCR3- CD8+ T cells from blood. The subset was: CD45RO-CCR7+CD27+CD95- naive CD8+ T cells lacking CXCR3 (TNR3-). The CDR3 is CSARPGTGGDYYEQYF.